The 18 T cell receptor beta chains below come from one sample, sequenced in a study of T cells in Graves' hyperthyroidism and ophthalmopathy. Amplification targeted TCR beta CDR3 regions from RNA transcripts. First-round RT-PCR targeting the TCR CDR3 was performed with the HTBI primer set. One entry per CDR3 protein, called by TCRdb with MiXCR from the multiplex PCR reads. This table holds around 300,000 distinct CDR3 sequences, about 14% found once. The specimen sequenced was blood. These receptors were taken from a woman between 25 and 40 years old with Graves' hyperthyroidism.

In this sample, this clonotype turned up many times. The rearrangement links TRBV20-1 to TRBJ1-1, with D tentatively TRBD1 (6 bases). Germline V lookup: CDR1 DFQATT, CDR2 SNEGSKA (reference sequence). This CDR3 contains 15 residues. V lost 0 bases, J lost 5 bases, and 16 bases lay in between. CDR3 region: CSARDGGRGNTEAFF. CDR3 coding DNA: TGCAGTGCTAGAGATGGAGGCAGGGGCAATACTGAAGCTTTCTTT.

This clonotype was recorded at least ten times. V usage is TRBV11-2 and J usage is TRBJ2-1; D gene unclear. CDR1 is SGHAT, CDR2 FQNNGV, per germline. This CDR3 has 14 residues. The V end lost 0 bases, the J end lost 7 bases, and 10 bases lay between the germline ends. The CDR3 spells CASSLELMENEQFF. DNA for the CDR3: TGTGCCAGCAGCTTAGAATTAATGGAAAATGAGCAGTTCTTC.

The chain uses TRBV3-1 and TRBJ1-2; possibly TRBD1 for D (5 bases). The CDR3 has 12 amino acids. Trimming removed 3 bases from V and 6 bases from J, with 8 bases in between. Per the germline V gene, CDR1 is LGHDT and CDR2 is YNNKEL (reference sequence). The CDR3 loop is CASSHGGDGYTF. Here the CDR3 DNA reads TGTGCCAGCAGCCACGGGGGGGATGGCTACACCTTC.

Turning to this clonotype: It may be a read error: a sequence one base away is much more abundant. This chain uses TRBV7-8 with TRBJ2-3; D is ambiguous. The germline V gene has CDR1 SGHVS and CDR2 FQNEAQ. The CDR3 is made up of 11 amino acids. Written as DNA, the CDR3 is TGTGCCAGCAGCAACCAAGATACGAAGTATTTT. Translating gives CASSNQDTKYF.

At least ten counts were recorded for this clonotype. V usage is TRBV14 and J usage is TRBJ2-7, with D unresolved. Trimming left V 0 bases short and J 0 bases short, with 12 bases between. The CDR3 loop spans 16 amino acids. The germline V gene has CDR1 SGHDN and CDR2 FVKESK. The CDR3 coding sequence is TGTGCCAGCAGCCAAGAAAGGCAAACGAGCTCCTACGAGCAGTACTTC. Encoded protein: CASSQERQTSSYEQYF.

This clonotype was counted only a few times. V usage is TRBV29-1 and J usage is TRBJ2-3; D is unresolved. CDR3 size: 12 residues. Trimming left V 2 bases short and J 5 bases short, with 8 bases between. Germline V gives CDR1 SQVTM, CDR2 ANQGSEA. In DNA form, the CDR3 reads TGCAGCGTTGAAACCACGGGAGATACGCAGTATTTT. The encoded protein is CSVETTGDTQYF.

The chain joins TRBV12-3 or TRBV12-4 to TRBJ2-7; D may match TRBD1 or TRBD2 (5 bases each). V shed 6 bases and J shed 5 bases, with 17 bases lying between them. CDR3 length equals 14 residues. The CDR3 region is CASRSYSGANEQYF. DNA of the CDR3: TGTGCCAGCAGGAGCTATTCCGGGGCTAACGAGCAGTACTTC.

On this clonotype itself: The germline gene is not matched at one end of the junction; a read error may be the cause. The chain couples TRBV5-1 to TRBJ2-2; D could derive from TRBD1 or TRBD2 (5 bases each). Germline V gene lookup returns CDR1 SGHRS and CDR2 YFSETQ. There are 15 residues in the CDR3. CDR3 nucleotide sequence: TGTACCAGTTCGCTTTACCTGGGGGACACCGGGGAGCTGTTTTTT. Encoded protein: CTSSLYLGDTGELFF. The full variable domain, rest sourced from reference TRBV5-1 and TRBJ2-2, is KAGVTQTPRYLIKTRGQQVTLSCSPISGHRSVSWYQQTPGQGLQFLFEYFSETQRNKGNFPGRFSGRQFSNSRSEMNVSTLELGDSALYLCTSSLYLGDTGELFFGEGSRLTVL.

The table lists this clonotype with a few counts. The J gene is TRBJ2-2, the V gene TRBV6-5, with 8 bases that match TRBD1. Germline CDR1 MNHEY, CDR2 SVGAGI. V was pared by 2 bases and J by 6 bases, with 8 bases of the junction left unmatched. The CDR3 extends over 16 amino acids. In nucleotides, the CDR3 is TGTGCCAGCAGTTACGGGCAGGGGGCTGGCGCCGGGGAGCTGTTTTTT. Translating gives CASSYGQGAGAGELFF.

The chain combines TRBV3-1 with TRBJ2-7, with a weak D call TRBD2 (6 bases). Germline CDR1 is LGHDT and CDR2 is YNNKEL (reference sequence). The CDR3 is 16 residues long. Between the trimmed V and J ends, which lost 0 bases and 5 bases, there was a span of 17 bases. The CDR3, as DNA: TGTGCCAGCAGCCAAGATACGCGGGGTCCCCTCGACGAGCAGTACTTC. This translates into CASSQDTRGPLDEQYF.

The rearrangement joins TRBV9 to TRBJ2-7; TRBD2 might be the D (5 bases). Trimming removed 0 bases at V and 2 bases at J, with 9 bases between. The length of the CDR3 is 14 residues. Germline V CDR1 and CDR2: SGDLS, YYNGEE. The CDR3 coding sequence is TGTGCCAGCAGCGTAGGACTACACCCCTACGAGCAGTACTTC. This gives the protein CASSVGLHPYEQYF. Full variable domain (remainder filled in from reference TRBV9 and TRBJ2-7): DSGVTQTPKHLITATGQRVTLRCSPRSGDLSVYWYQQSLDQGLQFLIQYYNGEERAKGNILERFSAQQFPDLHSELNLSSLELGDSALYFCASSVGLHPYEQYFGPGTRLTVT.

This clonotype appeared many times. This chain uses TRBV6-1 with TRBJ2-1; 7 bases fit TRBD1. The V gene end was trimmed by 9 bases and the J gene end by 6 bases; junction bases not matched to a gene: 8. Looked up from germline, CDR1 is MNHNS and CDR2 is SASEGT. This CDR3 has 13 amino acids. CDR3 in amino acids: CASSVRDSNEQFF. The CDR3 region has the DNA TGTGCCAGTTCCGTCCGGGACAGCAATGAGCAGTTCTTC.

This clonotype was observed a single time. The chain carries TRBV29-1 and TRBJ2-4; D is unresolved. CDR3 length: 12 amino acids. Trimming removed 2 bases from V and 6 bases from J, with 8 bases in between. Per germline, CDR1 SQVTM and CDR2 ANQGSEA. CDR3: CSVEQTGNIQYF. As DNA, the CDR3 is TGCAGCGTTGAACAGACGGGAAACATTCAGTACTTC.

V and J are TRBV15 and TRBJ1-6; D remains ambiguous. Deletions cut 1 base from V and 5 bases from J, with 9 bases between. This CDR3 contains 15 residues. The germline CDR1 and CDR2 sequences are LNHNV and YYDKDF (reference sequence). This chain's CDR3 is CATSRGGSHNSPLHF. CDR3 nucleotides: TGTGCCACCAGCAGAGGAGGGAGTCATAATTCACCCCTCCACTTT.

This clonotype was seen many times. The CDR3 DNA sequence: TGTGCCAGCAGTTTACCGAGACTAGGATCCTCCTACGAGCAGTACTTC. Protein product: CASSLPRLGSSYEQYF. The gene calls are TRBV28 and TRBJ2-7; D is possibly TRBD2 (6 bases). Trimming shortened V by 2 bases and J by 0 bases, and 14 bases separated the two germline ends. This CDR3 comprises 16 residues. Germline-derived CDR1 and CDR2 are MDHEN and SYDVKM.

The chain carries TRBV29-1 and TRBJ1-1, with 7 bases that match TRBD1. Germline values: CDR1 SQVTM, CDR2 ANQGSEA. The CDR3 runs to 14 residues. CDR3: CGAPDFRTGGEAFF. DNA of the CDR3: TGCGGCGCCCCCGATTTCCGGACAGGAGGTGAAGCTTTCTTT.

This clonotype was observed at least ten times. The chain uses TRBV10-3 and TRBJ2-7; 7 positions match TRBD1. The CDR3 is 15 amino acids. Germline V gene lookup returns CDR1 ENHRY and CDR2 SYGVKD. Losses at the gene ends were 5 bases for V and 0 bases for J; bases not matched to a gene: 7. This CDR3 reads CAISSTGTLSYEQYF. In DNA form, the CDR3 reads TGTGCCATCAGTTCGACAGGGACCCTCTCCTACGAGCAGTACTTC.

This clonotype has a count of ten or more. The gene calls are TRBV28 and TRBJ2-7; possibly TRBD1 or TRBD2 for D (5 bases each). The CDR3 extends over 14 amino acids. Trimming took off 4 bases at V and 3 bases at J, with 13 bases between the two ends. Germline V CDR1 and CDR2: MDHEN, SYDVKM. CDR3 residues: CASSSRDRHYEQYF. The CDR3 region has the DNA TGTGCCAGCAGTTCGAGGGACCGCCACTACGAGCAGTACTTC.